This TCR beta chain originates from a study of blood T cell repertoires in COVID-19. The authors' processing: For nucleated cells, counts were estimated from reference gene primer amplification. This table comes from immunoSEQ multiplex PCR, and its TCRdb copy is limited to in-frame clones, with some not included. The V and J calls and clone size are taken from that table; D and trimming were inferred from the DNA. The sample lists 450,000 or so clones; roughly nine tenths were seen once. V was clipped by 6 bases and J by 11 bases, with 13 bases between them. The CDR3 is made up of 11 amino acids. The germline CDR1 and CDR2 sequences are SNHLY and FYNNEI. Patients of the Seattle cohort, enrolled during active infection, were followed longitudinally.

Sequenced input: peripheral blood. The chain links TRBV2 to TRBJ1-1; a possible D gene is TRBD1 (5 bases). The clonotype was recovered from a man aged 18 to 29 with COVID-19, enrolled during active disease. This CDR3 is CASSDRPLAFF. CDR3 DNA sequence: TGTGCCAGCAGCGACAGACCCTTGGCTTTCTTT.